Listed here are 17 T cell receptor beta chains from one sample, sequenced in a study of blood T cell repertoires in COVID-19. Here immunoSEQ multiplex PCR was the method, and the copy in TCRdb shows in-frame clones only, minus some. This sample has around 310,000 clones, with 90% found just once. Sample: peripheral blood. These receptors originate from a woman in her thirties or forties with COVID-19, enrolled during active disease.

This clone was observed a handful of times. The J gene is TRBJ1-2, the V gene TRBV10-3; 11 bases line up with TRBD1. J lost 8 bases, V lost 11 bases, and 10 bases had no gene match. The germline V gene encodes CDR1 ENHRY and CDR2 SYGVKD. The CDR3 spans 13 residues. The DNA for the CDR3 is TGTGCCTCCCAAGGAAGGACAGGGGGCGGCTACACCTTC. Translating it yields CASQGRTGGGYTF.

The CDR3 nucleotides read TGTGCCAGCAGCCGAGAGGGAAACCAGCCCCAGCATTTT. Translated: CASSREGNQPQHF. The chain carries TRBV5-5 and TRBJ1-5; no clear D gene. CDR1 is SGHKS and CDR2 is YYEKEE in the germline V gene (reference sequence). V gave up 4 bases and J gave up 7 bases, with 12 bases separating them. The CDR3 totals 13 residues.

The gene calls are TRBV30 and TRBJ1-5, with TRBD1 matching over 10 bases. The CDR3 covers 15 residues. From germline, CDR1 is GTSNPN and CDR2 SVGIG (reference sequence). The V segment lost 4 bases and the J segment 2 bases; nucleotides outside the gene matches: 5. The DNA of the CDR3 is TGTGCCTGGACCCAGGGGACAGGGGGCAATCAGCCCCAGCATTTT. This gives the protein CAWTQGTGGNQPQHF.

The gene calls are TRBV6-5 and TRBJ2-5; no clear D. Trimming pared 3 bases from V and 2 bases from J, leaving 10 bases between. Germline CDR1 reads MNHEY; CDR2 reads SVGAGI. This CDR3 comprises 14 residues. The CDR3 sequence is CASSYQTAQETQYF. The CDR3 nucleotides read TGTGCCAGCAGTTATCAAACTGCGCAAGAGACCCAGTACTTC.

The rearrangement uses TRBV11-2 and TRBJ1-3, with TRBD1 as a possible D gene (5 bases). Deletions cut 6 bases from V and 0 bases from J, with 12 bases between. This CDR3 has 15 residues. Germline-derived CDR1 and CDR2 are SGHAT and FQNNGV. CDR3 in DNA: TGTGCCAGCAGTCGGGACTCCGTCTCTGGAAACACCATATATTTT. This gives the protein CASSRDSVSGNTIYF.

This clone was observed a single time. The chain carries TRBV28 and TRBJ2-7; D uncertain. This CDR3 spans 11 amino acids. Trimming took 5 bases from V and 3 from J, leaving 5 bases between them. CDR1 is MDHEN and CDR2 is SYDVKM in the germline V gene. The chain's CDR3 is CASSPNYEQYF. DNA of the CDR3: TGTGCCAGCAGTCCTAACTACGAGCAGTACTTC. Together with reference TRBV28 and TRBJ2-7, the CDR3 gives the full variable domain: DVKVTQSSRYLVKRTGEKVFLECVQDMDHENMFWYRQDPGLGLRLIYFSYDVKMKEKGDIPEGYSVSREKKERFSLILESASTNQTSMYLCASSPNYEQYFGPGTRLTVT.

The chain combines TRBV12-3 or TRBV12-4 with TRBJ2-2; D unresolved. Trimming took 3 bases from V and 6 from J, leaving 8 bases between them. The CDR3 is made up of 13 amino acids. The CDR3 region has the DNA TGTGCCAGCAGTTTTCCAGGATCCGGGGAGCTGTTTTTT. This translates into CASSFPGSGELFF.

The chain has TRBV5-1 and TRBJ2-1; D ambiguous. The germline V and J ends were trimmed by 0 bases and 0 bases, with 7 bases remaining between them. The length of the CDR3 is 15 residues. The germline CDR1 and CDR2 sequences are SGHRS and YFSETQ. The CDR3 reads CASSLGAASYNEQFF. CDR3 sequence (DNA): TGCGCCAGCAGCTTGGGGGCAGCCTCCTACAATGAGCAGTTCTTC. The entire variable domain, with the rest obtained from reference TRBV5-1 and TRBJ2-1, is as follows: KAGVTQTPRYLIKTRGQQVTLSCSPISGHRSVSWYQQTPGQGLQFLFEYFSETQRNKGNFPGRFSGRQFSNSRSEMNVSTLELGDSALYLCASSLGAASYNEQFFGPGTRLTVL.

The chain links TRBV5-4 to TRBJ2-1; TRBD2 matches 7 bases. Trimming took 0 bases from V and 10 from J; bases not matched to a gene: 13. CDR3 length: 16 residues. Germline V lookup: CDR1 SGHNT, CDR2 YYREEE (reference sequence). CDR3 residues: CASSLGRAWGEGEQFF. CDR3 in DNA: TGTGCCAGCAGCTTGGGCAGGGCGTGGGGGGAGGGGGAGCAGTTCTTC.

The CDR3 sequence: CASSVVGNQPQHF. DNA of the CDR3: TGTGCCAGCAGCGTAGTAGGCAATCAGCCCCAGCATTTT. The V gene is TRBV9, the J gene TRBJ1-5, with D unclear. Germline V gene data show CDR1 as SGDLS and CDR2 as YYNGEE. V lost 0 bases and J lost 2, with 3 bases in between. CDR3 length: 13 amino acids.

The chain uses TRBV30 and TRBJ1-1, with TRBD1 identical over 8 bases. V was pared by 5 bases and J by 2 bases, with 10 bases of the junction left unmatched. The CDR3 runs to 15 residues. Germline V CDR1 and CDR2: GTSNPN, SVGIG (reference sequence). Here the CDR3 reads CAWERTGLPNTEAFF. In DNA form, the CDR3 reads TGTGCCTGGGAACGGACAGGGCTTCCCAACACTGAAGCTTTCTTT.

V and J are TRBV3-1 (or the pseudogene TRBV3-2) and TRBJ2-5; 7 bases match TRBD2. The length of the CDR3 is 15 residues. Looked up from germline, CDR1 is LGHDT and CDR2 is YNNKEL (reference sequence). Germline trimming cut 0 bases from V and 4 bases from J; bases unmatched to any gene: 5. The CDR3 reads CASSQDRREGETQYF. The CDR3 nucleotides are TGTGCCAGCAGCCAAGATAGAAGGGAGGGAGAGACCCAGTACTTC.

J is TRBJ1-3 and V is TRBV19; 7 bases line up with TRBD1. Per the germline V gene, CDR1 is LNHDA and CDR2 is SQIVND (reference sequence). V trimming: 6 bases; J trimming: 2 bases; junction bases outside the gene matches: 7. This CDR3 is built from 15 residues. CDR3 in amino acids: CASSPGQDPGNTIYF. CDR3 DNA: TGTGCCAGTAGCCCAGGACAGGATCCTGGAAACACCATATATTTT. The complete variable domain, with remaining parts taken from reference TRBV19 and TRBJ1-3, reads DGGITQSPKYLFRKEGQNVTLSCEQNLNHDAMYWYRQDPGQGLRLIYYSQIVNDFQKGDIAEGYSVSREKKESFPLTVTSAQKNPTAFYLCASSPGQDPGNTIYFGEGSWLTVV.

The V and J genes are TRBV7-9 and TRBJ1-4, with TRBD1 matching 8 bases. The CDR3 consists of 19 residues. CDR1 and CDR2 from the germline V gene are SEHNR and FQNEAQ (reference sequence). V lost 1 base to trimming and J lost 4 bases; unmatched junction nucleotides: 14. CDR3 region: CASSLGFSSRGLGNEKLFF. The DNA for the CDR3 is TGTGCCAGCAGCTTAGGTTTTTCGTCCAGGGGGCTGGGTAATGAAAAACTGTTTTTT.

V usage is TRBV12-3 or TRBV12-4 and J usage is TRBJ1-1; 8 nucleotides line up with TRBD1. The CDR3 consists of 13 residues. J gave up 8 bases and V 3 bases, and 5 bases lay outside the gene matches. The CDR3 DNA follows: TGTGCCAGCAGTTTCAGACAGGGGAAAGAAGCTTTCTTT. Protein: CASSFRQGKEAFF.

The sample holds one count of this clone. This chain joins TRBV20-1 and TRBJ2-7; 8 bases match TRBD2. V was clipped by 6 bases and J by 6 bases; unmatched bases: 4. The CDR3 extends over 11 amino acids. The germline CDR1 and CDR2 sequences are DFQATT and SNEGSKA (reference sequence). CDR3 sequence: CSANGGAEQYF. CDR3 nucleotides: TGCAGTGCGAACGGGGGGGCCGAGCAGTACTTC.

This chain links TRBV11-2 with TRBJ2-7; 7 bases line up with TRBD2. The junction had 3 bases not matched to a gene; V was cut back by 1 base and J by 0 bases. The germline V gene has CDR1 SGHAT and CDR2 FQNNGV. The CDR3 totals 15 residues. The CDR3 nucleotides are TGTGCCAGCAGCTTAGGTCGGGAGGTCTCCTACGAGCAGTACTTC. This encodes CASSLGREVSYEQYF.